This T cell receptor beta chain was observed in a study of beta chain features in type 1 diabetes. The study, taken as a whole, reports: Compared with healthy donors, patients appeared to share more similar naive, central memory and regulatory TCRB repertoires. The influence of HLA type on TCRB rearrangement stayed undetermined.

V was clipped by 3 bases and J by 3 bases, with 10 bases between them. The germline V gene encodes CDR1 SGDLS and CDR2 YYNGEE. The CDR3 loop spans 13 amino acids. Staining for CD45RO/CCR7/CD25/CD127/CD95/CD27 allowed sorting of CD4+ naive, central memory, regulatory and stem cell-like memory cells. TCRB transcripts that were expressed got sequenced, as all of the isolated RNA had been reverse transcribed. Profiling relied on immunoSEQ multiplex PCR, and the TCRdb table lists in-frame clones only, not all of them. There are around 250,000 clones in the sample; approximately 14% occur only once, and about 0.027% lies in the top ten. This clone was seen just once. What it binds is not known.

Sample: naive CD4+ T cells from blood. The chain employs TRBV9 and TRBJ2-7; D possibly corresponds to TRBD1 (5 bases). The source is a woman aged 40-49 years in good health. The CDR3 nucleotides are TGTGCCAGCAGCGCGAGGCAGGGCTACGAGCAGTACTTC. Translating it yields CASSARQGYEQYF.